The following is a T cell receptor (beta chain) sequence with its context. The antigen remains unidentified. Clones were read by immunoSEQ multiplex PCR, and TCRdb kept only the in-frame ones, dropping some. Of approximately 33,000 clones listed, about 78% are singletons. The data were obtained in a study of radiotherapy plus CTLA-4 blockade in lung cancer. Study observations and caveats: Blood saw expansion of tumor-derived TCR clones after radiotherapy plus ipilimumab.

Trimming cost V 2 bases and J 4 bases, with 14 bases left between them. Germline assignment: CDR1 ENHRY and CDR2 SYGVKD. This CDR3 has 15 residues. The genes are TRBV10-3 and TRBJ1-2, with TRBD1 as a possible D gene (5 bases). The sample consisted of peripheral blood, taken from a patient treated with radiotherapy plus ipilimumab. This sequence originates from a human donor with non-small cell lung cancer who had stable disease on radiotherapy plus ipilimumab. The CDR3 sequence is CAISEIQGAPYGYTF. CDR3 nucleotide sequence: TGTGCCATCAGTGAGATCCAGGGTGCACCCTATGGCTACACCTTC.